A selection of T cell receptor beta chains follows, all from one sample in a study of OX40 agonist ivuxolimab in advanced cancers. TCRdb's table, derived via immunoSEQ multiplex PCR, lists solely in-frame clones and lacks some. This sample yields around 56,000 clones, of which around nine tenths are seen a single time; approximately 1.1% belongs to the top ten. This specimen consisted of CD4+ or CD8+ T cells sorted from blood, obtained in a trial of the OX40 agonist ivuxolimab. The receptors shown here come from an adult with an advanced solid tumor such as melanoma, head and neck, liver or kidney cancer. Both conserved end residues are part of each CDR3. A D gene is named only where the DNA matches it firmly. Not every row has a clone size; where given, it reads once, few, many or a size class.

j_call v_call d_call clone_size cdr3_aa cdr3_nt
TRBJ2-2 TRBV28 . once CASSLPGQWDWNTGELFF TGTGCCAGCAGTTTACCTGGACAGTGGGACTGGAACACCGGGGAGCTGTTTTTT
TRBJ2-3 TRBV27 . . CASSQSSGSTDTQYF TGTGCCAGCTCCCAGAGCTCAGGAAGCACAGATACGCAGTATTTT
TRBJ1-2 TRBV28 . . CASSSGSGGRIYGYTF TGTGCCAGCAGTTCGGGGTCTGGGGGGAGGATCTATGGCTACACCTTC
TRBJ2-7 TRBV2 . . CANLPDVGGYEQYF TGTGCCAACCTCCCCGACGTCGGGGGCTACGAGCAGTACTTC
TRBJ2-7 TRBV27 . . CASRPTTFGSYEQYF TGTGCCAGCAGACCCACAACGTTCGGATCCTACGAGCAGTACTTC
TRBJ2-5 TRBV27 . few CASSLLAGTKLGTQYF TGTGCCAGCAGTTTACTAGCCGGTACAAAACTGGGGACCCAGTACTTC
TRBJ1-5 TRBV2 . . CASSDYSGYQPQHF TGTGCCAGCAGTGACTATTCGGGATATCAGCCCCAGCATTTT
TRBJ1-4 TRBV19 TRBD1 . CASTDTGGSGEKLFF TGTGCCAGTACCGACACAGGGGGAAGTGGTGAAAAACTGTTTTTT
TRBJ2-3 TRBV28 . . CASSLWGGTDTQYF TGTGCCAGCAGTTTATGGGGTGGCACAGATACGCAGTATTTT
TRBJ1-2 TRBV27 . once CASSLAGANYGYTF TGTGCCAGCAGTTTAGCCGGAGCTAACTATGGCTACACCTTC
TRBJ1-2 TRBV28 . . CASGGYGYTF TGTGCCAGTGGGGGCTATGGCTACACCTTC
TRBJ1-4 TRBV11-3 . . CASSLQGSLGGTLFF TGTGCCAGCAGCTTACAGGGGTCTCTAGGAGGCACCCTGTTTTTT
TRBJ1-5 TRBV28 . . CASSHIREKPQHF TGTGCCAGCAGTCACATACGGGAGAAGCCCCAGCATTTT
TRBJ2-5 TRBV7-2 TRBD2 . CASSPVLAGGETQYF TGTGCCAGCAGCCCAGTACTAGCGGGGGGGGAGACCCAGTACTTC
TRBJ2-7 TRBV5-6 TRBD2 . CASTRGLADTYEQYF TGTGCCAGCACCAGGGGACTAGCGGACACCTACGAGCAGTACTTC
TRBJ2-5 TRBV6-5 . once CASRRGESAPQYF TGTGCCAGCAGACGGGGAGAGTCCGCGCCCCAGTACTTC
TRBJ2-3 TRBV5-1 . . CASSFSTDTQYF TGCGCCAGCAGCTTCAGCACAGATACGCAGTATTTT
TRBJ2-2 TRBV7-6 . . CASSLDKYGNPKSNTGELFF TGTGCCAGCAGCTTGGATAAGTACGGTAACCCAAAATCGAACACCGGGGAGCTGTTTTTT
TRBJ1-5 TRBV2 . . CASGTEAARTQPQHF TGTGCCAGCGGAACCGAGGCCGCCCGTACTCAGCCCCAGCATTTT
TRBJ2-5 TRBV7-6 TRBD1 . CASSFLGGTGEETQYF TGTGCCAGCAGCTTCCTGGGGGGGACAGGGGAAGAGACCCAGTACTTC
TRBJ2-7 TRBV6-5 . . CASSYSAGEQYF TGTGCCAGCAGTTACTCGGCAGGCGAGCAGTACTTC
TRBJ2-1 TRBV7-9 TRBD1 . CASSRETGAYNEQFF TGTGCCAGCAGCCGGGAGACAGGGGCCTACAATGAGCAGTTCTTC
TRBJ2-1 TRBV19 . . CASSSSWVGGYNEQFF TGTGCCAGTAGTTCCTCCTGGGTAGGGGGGTACAATGAGCAGTTCTTC
TRBJ2-7 TRBV4-1 . . CASSHDEGYEQYF TGCGCCAGCAGCCACGACGAAGGATACGAGCAGTACTTC
TRBJ2-3 TRBV5-1 TRBD2 once CASSLGSSGYSTDTQYF TGCGCCAGCAGCTTGGGCTCTAGCGGCTATAGCACAGATACGCAGTATTTT
TRBJ2-6 TRBV10-3 . . CATGGGSGANVLTF TGTGCCACCGGGGGCGGGAGCGGGGCCAACGTCCTGACTTTC
TRBJ2-2 TRBV4-2 . . CASSQDVWGGNTGELFF TGTGCCAGCAGCCAAGATGTCTGGGGAGGTAACACCGGGGAGCTGTTTTTT
TRBJ1-4 TRBV6-1 TRBD1 . CASSERGQADVRLFF TGTGCCAGCAGTGAAAGGGGACAGGCGGACGTTCGACTGTTTTTT
TRBJ2-5 TRBV5-1 . few CASSLDPGGQETQYF TGCGCCAGCAGCTTGGATCCGGGCGGACAAGAGACCCAGTACTTC
TRBJ2-2 TRBV10-3 TRBD1 . CAISEPRTGASGELFF TGTGCCATCAGTGAGCCCCGGACAGGGGCTTCCGGGGAGCTGTTTTTT
TRBJ2-1 TRBV12-5 TRBD2 . CAATTGLAGGHSSYNEQFF TGTGCTGCCACAACCGGGCTAGCGGGAGGGCATTCCTCCTACAATGAGCAGTTCTTC
TRBJ2-7 TRBV9 TRBD1 . CASSVLDRGGEQYF TGTGCCAGCAGCGTACTCGACAGGGGAGGCGAGCAGTACTTC
TRBJ2-7 TRBV15 TRBD1 . CATSTGTGGYEQYF TGTGCCACCAGCACCGGGACAGGGGGCTACGAGCAGTACTTC
TRBJ2-7 TRBV11-2 . . CASSLVGGNHYEQYF TGTGCCAGCAGCTTAGTAGGCGGGAATCACTACGAGCAGTACTTC
TRBJ1-2 TRBV7-9 . few CASSQNNYGYTF TGTGCCAGCAGCCAAAATAACTATGGCTACACCTTC